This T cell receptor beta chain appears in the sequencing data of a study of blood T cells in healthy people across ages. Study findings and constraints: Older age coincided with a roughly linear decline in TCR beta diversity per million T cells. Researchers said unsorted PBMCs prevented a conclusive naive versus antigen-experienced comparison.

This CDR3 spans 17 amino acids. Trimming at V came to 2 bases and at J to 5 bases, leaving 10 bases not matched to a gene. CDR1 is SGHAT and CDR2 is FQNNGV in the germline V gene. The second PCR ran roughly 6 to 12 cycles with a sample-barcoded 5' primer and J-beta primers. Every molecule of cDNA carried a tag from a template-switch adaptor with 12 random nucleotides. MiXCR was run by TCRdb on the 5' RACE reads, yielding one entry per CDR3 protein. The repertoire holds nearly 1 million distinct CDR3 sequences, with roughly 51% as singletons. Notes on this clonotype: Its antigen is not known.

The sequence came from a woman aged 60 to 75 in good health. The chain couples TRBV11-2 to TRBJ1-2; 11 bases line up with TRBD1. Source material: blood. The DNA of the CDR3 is TGTGCCAGCAGCTTAATAAGGACAGGGGGCGCAGGATATGGCTACACCTTC. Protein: CASSLIRTGGAGYGYTF.